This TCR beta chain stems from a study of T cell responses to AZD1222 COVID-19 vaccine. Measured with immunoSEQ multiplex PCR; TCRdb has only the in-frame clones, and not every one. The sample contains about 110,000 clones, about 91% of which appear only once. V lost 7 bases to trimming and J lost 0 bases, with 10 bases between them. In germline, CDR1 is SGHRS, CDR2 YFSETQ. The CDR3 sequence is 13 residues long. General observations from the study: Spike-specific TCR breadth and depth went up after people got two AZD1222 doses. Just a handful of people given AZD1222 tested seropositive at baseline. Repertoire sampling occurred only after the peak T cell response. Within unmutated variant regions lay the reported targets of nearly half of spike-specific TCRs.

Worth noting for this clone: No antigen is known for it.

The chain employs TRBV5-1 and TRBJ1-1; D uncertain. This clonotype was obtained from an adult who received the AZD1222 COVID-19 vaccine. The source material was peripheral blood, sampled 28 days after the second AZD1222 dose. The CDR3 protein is CASQNFLNTEAFF. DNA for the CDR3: TGCGCCAGCCAAAACTTCCTGAACACTGAAGCTTTCTTT.